One and the same sample provided the 14 T cell receptor beta chains below, sequenced in a study of STAT5B mutations in CD4+ large granular lymphocyte leukemia. Generated by immunoSEQ multiplex PCR, the TCRdb table keeps only in-frame clones and is missing some. The repertoire holds about 38,000 clones, with over 75% as singletons. The sequencing input was CD4+ T cells from blood buffy coats. Every receptor here comes from a human donor in good health.

This clone was seen just once. V usage is TRBV29-1 and J usage is TRBJ1-5; 10 nucleotides match TRBD1. The V and J ends lost 4 bases and 7 bases, in that order; junction bases with no gene match: 7. Germline V lookup: CDR1 SQVTM, CDR2 ANQGSEA. This CDR3 is built from 14 residues. DNA of the CDR3: TGCAGCGTTGCAGGGACAGGGGCAATGCAGCCCCAGCATTTT. Amino acids: CSVAGTGAMQPQHF.

The V and J genes are TRBV4-3 and TRBJ1-2; D uncertain. V lost 3 bases and J 0 bases, leaving 8 bases between the germline ends. The CDR3 consists of 14 residues. Germline V lookup: CDR1 LGHNA, CDR2 YSLEER. The CDR3 region is CASSQSWANYGYTF. DNA for the CDR3: TGCGCCAGCAGCCAGTCCTGGGCTAACTATGGCTACACCTTC.

The chain combines TRBV2 with TRBJ2-1; perhaps TRBD1 as D (6 bases). Germline CDR1 SNHLY, CDR2 FYNNEI. The CDR3 has 14 amino acids. V was pared by 4 bases and J by 6 bases, with 13 bases between. The CDR3 is CASSVGAPGNEQFF. Written as DNA, the CDR3 is TGTGCCAGCAGTGTGGGGGCGCCGGGCAATGAGCAGTTCTTC.

This chain connects TRBV4-3 to TRBJ2-1, with TRBD2 matching 8 bases. The CDR3 loop spans 16 amino acids. The ends lost 3 bases at V and 7 bases at J; junction bases unmatched: 11. Germline CDR1 and CDR2: LGHNA and YSLEER. DNA for the CDR3: TGCGCCAGCAGCCAGAGCGGGACTAGGATAAGGAATGAGCAGTTCTTC. Translating gives CASSQSGTRIRNEQFF.

This chain uses TRBV19 with TRBJ1-5, with D perhaps TRBD1 (6 bases). The V gene lost 6 bases and the J gene lost 4 bases, with 16 bases spanning the gap. The CDR3 length is 15 residues. Germline V CDR1 and CDR2: LNHDA, SQIVND (reference sequence). CDR3 sequence (DNA): TGTGCCAGTAGCAGCCCCCGGGGGGCGAATCAGCCCCAGCATTTT. Protein product: CASSSPRGANQPQHF.

This clone has a handful of counts. The chain employs TRBV27 and TRBJ2-2; 7 bases align to TRBD2. J was trimmed by 7 bases and V by 3 bases; bases with no gene match: 5. The CDR3 sequence is 14 residues long. The germline CDR1 and CDR2 sequences are MNHEY and SMNVEV (reference sequence). The CDR3 here is CASSFSGDRGELFF. The CDR3 DNA reads as TGTGCCAGCAGTTTCAGCGGGGACCGCGGGGAGCTGTTTTTT.

The chain recombines TRBV7-2 with TRBJ2-5; D is unresolved. The CDR3 consists of 13 residues. Germline V CDR1 and CDR2: SGHTA, FQGNSA. V was shortened by 3 bases and J by 2 bases, with 7 bases between the two germline ends. The CDR3 region is CASSFSGQETQYF. CDR3 bases: TGTGCCAGCAGCTTTAGTGGACAAGAGACCCAGTACTTC.

The rearrangement joins TRBV29-1 to TRBJ2-1; 7 nucleotides align to TRBD1. The CDR3 runs 16 residues. After removal of 6 bases from V and 0 bases from J, the junction contained 11 bases not matched to a gene. Germline CDR1 and CDR2: SQVTM and ANQGSEA. The CDR3 nucleotides read TGCAGCGTCCTAGGACAGGCCCAAATCTCCTACAATGAGCAGTTCTTC. Its translation: CSVLGQAQISYNEQFF.

J is TRBJ2-5 and V is TRBV19; no clear D gene. The CDR3 runs 14 residues. The V gene's germline CDR1 is LNHDA and CDR2 SQIVND (reference sequence). V lost 6 bases to trimming and J lost 0 bases, with 11 bases between them. CDR3 sequence reads: CASRRSKYQETQYF. Written as DNA, the CDR3 is TGTGCCAGTAGGCGGAGTAAATACCAAGAGACCCAGTACTTC.

The chain joins TRBV5-1 to TRBJ2-1; 10 nucleotides match TRBD2. Germline V gene sequence: CDR1 SGHRS, CDR2 YFSETQ. The CDR3 length is 14 residues. V was pared by 0 bases and J by 11 bases, with 5 bases of the junction left unmatched. CDR3 in amino acids: CASSLGTSGFQQFF. The CDR3 DNA follows: TGCGCCAGCAGCTTGGGGACTAGCGGCTTCCAGCAGTTCTTC.

The rearrangement uses TRBV6-1 and TRBJ2-7; D is possibly TRBD1 (6 bases). Trimming stripped 6 bases from V and 3 bases from J, with 12 bases between. The CDR3 runs to 13 residues. In germline, CDR1 is MNHNS, CDR2 SASEGT. CDR3 DNA sequence: TGTGCCAGCAGGGCGGGCAGGGGCTACGAGCAGTACTTC. Residues: CASRAGRGYEQYF.

In regard to this clone: This sample also contains other DNA sequences that code for the same CDR3. The chain uses TRBV29-1 and TRBJ1-5, with D perhaps TRBD1 (5 bases). V dropped 5 bases and J dropped 7 bases, with 15 bases sitting between them. The germline CDR1 and CDR2 sequences are SQVTM and ANQGSEA. The CDR3 has 13 residues. CDR3 residues: CSVSSGSGQPQHF. The CDR3 region has the DNA TGCAGCGTTTCGTCAGGGTCTGGGCAGCCCCAGCATTTT.

The V and J genes are TRBV28 and TRBJ2-5; TRBD1 aligns across 8 bases. The CDR3 spans 16 residues. V trimming: 2 bases; J trimming: 1 base; junction bases outside the gene matches: 6. Germline assignment: CDR1 MDHEN and CDR2 SYDVKM. The CDR3 reads CASSLTTGAVQETQYF. CDR3 nucleotide sequence: TGTGCCAGCAGTTTAACGACAGGGGCCGTCCAAGAGACCCAGTACTTC.

This chain links TRBV6-1 with TRBJ1-1; 7 nucleotides line up with TRBD1. The V and J ends lost 2 bases and 4 bases, in that order; junction bases with no gene match: 7. The CDR3 totals 15 residues. Germline CDR1 is MNHNS and CDR2 is SASEGT. The DNA of the CDR3 is TGTGCCAGCAGTGAACTTACAGGGGTCGCCACTGAAGCTTTCTTT. Its translation is CASSELTGVATEAFF.